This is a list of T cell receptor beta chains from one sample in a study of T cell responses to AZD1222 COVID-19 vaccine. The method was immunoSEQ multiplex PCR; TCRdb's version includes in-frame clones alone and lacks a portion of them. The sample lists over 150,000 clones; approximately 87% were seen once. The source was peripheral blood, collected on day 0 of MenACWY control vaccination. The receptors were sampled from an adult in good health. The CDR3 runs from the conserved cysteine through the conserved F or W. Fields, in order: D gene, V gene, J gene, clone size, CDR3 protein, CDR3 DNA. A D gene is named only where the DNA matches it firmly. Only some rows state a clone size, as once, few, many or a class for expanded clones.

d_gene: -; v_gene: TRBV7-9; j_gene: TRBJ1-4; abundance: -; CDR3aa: CASSLLVGGANEKLFF; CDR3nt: TGTGCCAGCAGCTTACTGGTCGGGGGTGCTAATGAAAAACTGTTTTTT
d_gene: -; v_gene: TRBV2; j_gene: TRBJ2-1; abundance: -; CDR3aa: CASMTTGLPFNEQFF; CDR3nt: TGTGCCAGCATGACCACAGGGTTACCTTTCAATGAGCAGTTCTTC
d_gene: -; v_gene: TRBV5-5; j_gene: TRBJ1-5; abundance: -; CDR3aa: CASSLTGWDGEPQHF; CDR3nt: TGTGCCAGCAGCCTGACAGGTTGGGATGGGGAGCCCCAGCATTTT
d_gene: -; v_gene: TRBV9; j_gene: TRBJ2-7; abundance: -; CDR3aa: CASSTDSYEQYF; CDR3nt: TGTGCCAGCAGCACCGACTCCTACGAGCAGTACTTC
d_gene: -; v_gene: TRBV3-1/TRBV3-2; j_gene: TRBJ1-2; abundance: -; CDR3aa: CASSQEERYGYTF; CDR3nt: TGTGCCAGCAGCCAAGAAGAGAGGTATGGCTACACCTTC
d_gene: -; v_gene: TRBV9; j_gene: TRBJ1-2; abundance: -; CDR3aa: CASSETGPHRGYTF; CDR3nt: TGTGCCAGCAGCGAAACCGGGCCACATCGGGGCTACACCTTC
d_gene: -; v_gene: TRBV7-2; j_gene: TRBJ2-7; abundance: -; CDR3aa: CASSLVVSTYEQYF; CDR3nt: TGTGCCAGCAGCTTAGTCGTCAGCACCTACGAGCAGTACTTC
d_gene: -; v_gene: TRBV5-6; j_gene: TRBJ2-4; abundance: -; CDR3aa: CASSKTGRSNIQYF; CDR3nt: TGTGCCAGCAGCAAGACAGGGAGGAGTAACATTCAGTACTTC
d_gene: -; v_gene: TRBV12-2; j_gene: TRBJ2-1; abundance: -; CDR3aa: CASRTGLAGASSSYNEQFF; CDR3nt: TGTGCAAGTCGCACCGGACTAGCGGGGGCCTCCAGCTCCTACAATGAGCAGTTCTTC
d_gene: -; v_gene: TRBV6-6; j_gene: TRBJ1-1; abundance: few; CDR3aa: CASSSTVTVLREAFF; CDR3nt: TGTGCCAGCAGTTCGACGGTAACGGTTCTTCGTGAAGCTTTCTTT
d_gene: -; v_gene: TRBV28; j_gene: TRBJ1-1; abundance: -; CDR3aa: CASSPVGGTEAFF; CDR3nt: TGTGCCAGCAGTCCCGTAGGAGGGACTGAAGCTTTCTTT
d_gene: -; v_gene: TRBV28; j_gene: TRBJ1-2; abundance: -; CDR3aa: CASRSRTDYTF; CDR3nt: TGTGCCAGCAGGAGCAGGACAGATTACACCTTC
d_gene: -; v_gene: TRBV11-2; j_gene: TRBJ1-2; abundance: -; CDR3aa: CASSLVNLHYTF; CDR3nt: TGTGCCAGCAGCTTAGTAAATCTTCACTACACCTTC
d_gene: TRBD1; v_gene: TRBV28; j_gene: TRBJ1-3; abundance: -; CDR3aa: CASREQGAGGNTIYF; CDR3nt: TGTGCCAGCAGGGAACAGGGGGCCGGAGGAAACACCATATATTTT
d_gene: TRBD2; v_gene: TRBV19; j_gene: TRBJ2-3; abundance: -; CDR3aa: CATLGEAGARGTQYF; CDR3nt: TGTGCCACCTTAGGGGAAGCGGGGGCCCGGGGTACGCAGTATTTT
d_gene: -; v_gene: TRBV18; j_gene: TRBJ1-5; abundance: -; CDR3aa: CASSPRMGDQPQHF; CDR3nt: TGTGCCAGCTCACCAAGGATGGGGGATCAGCCCCAGCATTTT
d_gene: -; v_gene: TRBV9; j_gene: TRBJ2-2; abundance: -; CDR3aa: CASSVSLSGELFF; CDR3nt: TGTGCCAGCAGCGTAAGTCTAAGCGGGGAGCTGTTTTTT
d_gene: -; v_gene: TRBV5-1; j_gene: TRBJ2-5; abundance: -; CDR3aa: CASSWEAETQYF; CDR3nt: TGCGCCAGCAGCTGGGAAGCAGAGACCCAGTACTTC
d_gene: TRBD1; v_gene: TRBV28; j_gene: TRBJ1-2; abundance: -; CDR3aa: CASSLQPRWDRGNYGYTF; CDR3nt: TGTGCCAGCAGTTTACAACCCCGTTGGGACAGGGGGAACTATGGCTACACCTTC
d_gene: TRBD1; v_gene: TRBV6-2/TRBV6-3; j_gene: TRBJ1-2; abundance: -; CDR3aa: CASSPPGQGSYGYTF; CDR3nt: TGTGCCAGCAGTCCACCGGGACAGGGGAGCTATGGCTACACCTTC
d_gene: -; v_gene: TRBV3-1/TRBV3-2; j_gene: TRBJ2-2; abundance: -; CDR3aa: CASSRLEHTGELFF; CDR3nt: TGTGCCAGCAGCCGACTGGAACACACCGGGGAGCTGTTTTTT
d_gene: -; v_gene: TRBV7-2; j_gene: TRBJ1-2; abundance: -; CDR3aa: CASSPPPSLGYTF; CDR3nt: TGTGCCAGCAGCCCCCCCCCATCTCTCGGCTACACCTTC
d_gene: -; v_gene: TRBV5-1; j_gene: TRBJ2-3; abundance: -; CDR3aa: CASSPSAGANTQYF; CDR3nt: TGCGCCAGCAGCCCTAGCGCCGGGGCGAATACGCAGTATTTT
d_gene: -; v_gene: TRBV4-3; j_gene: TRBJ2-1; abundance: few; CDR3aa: CASSQEYRYNEQFF; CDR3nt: TGCGCCAGCAGCCAAGAGTACCGCTACAATGAGCAGTTCTTC
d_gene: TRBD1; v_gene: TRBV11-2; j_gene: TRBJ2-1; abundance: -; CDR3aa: CASSSSGTGQLRQFF; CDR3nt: TGTGCCAGCAGCTCCTCCGGGACAGGTCAATTAAGGCAGTTCTTC
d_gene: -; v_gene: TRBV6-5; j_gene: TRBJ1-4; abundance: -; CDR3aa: CASTPGWEKLFF; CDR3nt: TGTGCCAGCACCCCCGGGTGGGAAAAACTGTTTTTT
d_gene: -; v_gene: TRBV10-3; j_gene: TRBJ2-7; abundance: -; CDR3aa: CAIGLRSLVDEQYF; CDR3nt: TGTGCCATCGGATTGAGGAGTCTAGTCGACGAGCAGTACTTC
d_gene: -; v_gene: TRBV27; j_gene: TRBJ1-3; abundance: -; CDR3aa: CASRSGAGNTIYF; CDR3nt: TGTGCCAGCAGGTCAGGGGCTGGAAACACCATATATTTT
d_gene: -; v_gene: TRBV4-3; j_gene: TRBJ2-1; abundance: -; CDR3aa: CASSHQQGRLGNEQFF; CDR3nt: TGCGCCAGCAGCCACCAACAGGGGAGGCTAGGCAATGAGCAGTTCTTC